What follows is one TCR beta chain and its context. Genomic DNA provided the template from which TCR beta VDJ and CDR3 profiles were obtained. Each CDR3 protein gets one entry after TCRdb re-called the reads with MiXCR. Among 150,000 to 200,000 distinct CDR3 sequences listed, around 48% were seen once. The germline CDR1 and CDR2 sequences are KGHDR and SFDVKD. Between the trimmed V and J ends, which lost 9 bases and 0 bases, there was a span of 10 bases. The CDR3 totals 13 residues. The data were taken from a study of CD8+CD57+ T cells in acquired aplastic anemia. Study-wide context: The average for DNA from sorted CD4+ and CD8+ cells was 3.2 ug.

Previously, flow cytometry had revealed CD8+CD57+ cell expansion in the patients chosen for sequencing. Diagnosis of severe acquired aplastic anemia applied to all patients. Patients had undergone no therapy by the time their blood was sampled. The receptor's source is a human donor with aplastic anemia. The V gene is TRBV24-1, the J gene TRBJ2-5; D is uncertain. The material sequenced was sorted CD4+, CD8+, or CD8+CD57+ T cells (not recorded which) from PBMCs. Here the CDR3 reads CATLEPNQETQYF. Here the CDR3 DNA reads TGTGCCACCCTCGAACCGAACCAAGAGACCCAGTACTTC.